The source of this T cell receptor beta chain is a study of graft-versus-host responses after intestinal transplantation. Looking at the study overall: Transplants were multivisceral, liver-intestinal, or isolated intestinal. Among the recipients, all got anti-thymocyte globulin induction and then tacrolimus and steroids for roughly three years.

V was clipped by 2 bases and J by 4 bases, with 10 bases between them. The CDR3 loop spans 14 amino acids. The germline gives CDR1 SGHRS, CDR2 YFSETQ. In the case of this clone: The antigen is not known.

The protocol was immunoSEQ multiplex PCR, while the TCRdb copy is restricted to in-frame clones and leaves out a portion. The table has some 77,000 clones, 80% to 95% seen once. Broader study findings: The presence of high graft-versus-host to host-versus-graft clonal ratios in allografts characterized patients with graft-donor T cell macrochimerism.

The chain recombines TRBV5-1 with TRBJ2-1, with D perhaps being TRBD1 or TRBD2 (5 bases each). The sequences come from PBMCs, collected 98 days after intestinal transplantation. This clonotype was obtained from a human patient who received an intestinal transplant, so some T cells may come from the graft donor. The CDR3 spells CASSFGAVYNEQFF. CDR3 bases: TGCGCCAGCAGCTTCGGGGCGGTTTACAATGAGCAGTTCTTC.